This is a list of T cell receptor beta chains from one sample in a study of cytomegalovirus exposure and HLA in healthy donors. Assay used: immunoSEQ multiplex PCR; TCRdb lists only in-frame clones, some missing. The table lists 85,000 to 110,000 clones, more than 65% of them singletons, with under 13% in the top ten. What was sequenced was PBMCs. Receptor source: a woman aged 18 to 35 in good health and CMV-seropositive. CDR3s include the opening cysteine and the closing phenylalanine or tryptophan. D genes are given only for firm matches. Clone size is not always given. Where it is, it says once, few, many or a class for expanded clones.

clone size	D gene	J gene	V gene	CDR3 protein	CDR3 DNA
.	TRBD2	TRBJ2-7	TRBV19	CASSNFGLAGGPALTQQYF	TGTGCCAGTAGTAACTTTGGACTAGCGGGAGGGCCGGCCCTTACGCAGCAGTACTTC
.	.	TRBJ2-3	TRBV7-8	CASSPAGHTDTQYF	TGTGCCAGCAGTCCTGCGGGTCACACAGATACGCAGTATTTT
.	TRBD1	TRBJ2-7	TRBV30	CAWSPPGGGQYF	TGTGCCTGGAGTCCCCCAGGGGGCGGGCAGTACTTC
.	TRBD2	TRBJ2-1	TRBV14	CASSQIAGGPNEQFF	TGTGCCAGCAGCCAAATAGCGGGGGGGCCGAATGAGCAGTTCTTC
.	TRBD2	TRBJ2-1	TRBV5-4	CASSPGLAIYNEQFF	TGTGCCAGCAGCCCGGGACTAGCGATCTACAATGAGCAGTTCTTC
.	.	TRBJ1-3	TRBV6-5	CASTEGGFANTIYF	TGTGCCAGCACCGAGGGAGGGTTTGCAAACACCATATATTTT
.	.	TRBJ1-2	TRBV11-2	CASSVGVGDGYTF	TGTGCCAGCAGCGTAGGGGTCGGAGATGGCTACACCTTC
.	.	TRBJ1-1	TRBV29-1	CSAIEGVNTEAFF	TGCAGCGCCATCGAAGGGGTGAACACTGAAGCTTTCTTT
.	.	TRBJ1-1	TRBV9	CASSPMGQGWTEAFF	TGTGCCAGCAGCCCCATGGGGCAGGGTTGGACTGAAGCTTTCTTT
few	.	TRBJ2-3	TRBV4-1	CASSRALTDTQYF	TGCGCCAGCAGCCGAGCGCTCACAGATACGCAGTATTTT
.	.	TRBJ2-5	TRBV19	CASSRSPEETQYF	TGTGCCAGTAGCCGGAGCCCCGAGGAGACCCAGTACTTC
.	TRBD2	TRBJ2-7	TRBV28	CASSTPAGDLSYEQYF	TGTGCCAGCAGTACTCCAGCGGGAGACCTCTCCTACGAGCAGTACTTC
.	.	TRBJ2-5	TRBV7-8	CASSLGEGLLETQYF	TGTGCCAGCAGCTTAGGAGAGGGCCTCTTGGAGACCCAGTACTTC
.	TRBD1	TRBJ2-7	TRBV10-2	CASRKDRAQDEQYF	TGCGCCAGCAGGAAGGACAGGGCCCAGGACGAGCAGTACTTC
.	TRBD2	TRBJ2-7	TRBV6-6	CASSYPASGASYEQYF	TGTGCCAGCAGTTACCCGGCTAGCGGAGCTTCTTACGAGCAGTACTTC
.	.	TRBJ1-2	TRBV2	CASRGITGDVNYGYTF	TGTGCCAGCAGGGGAATAACAGGCGACGTTAACTATGGCTACACCTTC
.	TRBD1	TRBJ1-5	TRBV10-3	CAISESGTGGSQPQHF	TGTGCCATCAGTGAGTCTGGGACAGGGGGCAGTCAGCCCCAGCATTTT
.	.	TRBJ2-3	TRBV7-9	CASSLMNGGKDTQYF	TGTGCCAGCAGTCTAATGAACGGGGGAAAAGATACGCAGTATTTT
.	.	TRBJ1-1	TRBV2	CASSEQGNTEAFF	TGTGCCAGCAGTGAACAGGGGAACACTGAAGCTTTCTTT
few	TRBD1	TRBJ1-3	TRBV29-1	CSVGLGQAGNTIYF	TGCAGCGTTGGCCTGGGACAGGCTGGAAACACCATATATTTT
.	.	TRBJ2-1	TRBV10-1	CASSDDSYNEQFF	TGCGCCAGCAGCGATGACAGTTACAATGAGCAGTTCTTC
.	TRBD2	TRBJ2-5	TRBV28	CASLKREREETQYF	TGTGCCAGCCTCAAGCGGGAGAGAGAAGAGACCCAGTACTTC
few	.	TRBJ1-5	TRBV27	CASSPPGVSNQPQHF	TGTGCCAGCAGTCCTCCGGGGGTAAGCAATCAGCCCCAGCATTTT
.	TRBD2	TRBJ2-1	TRBV6-6	CASRLGLAGGQGEQFF	TGTGCCAGCAGACTCGGACTAGCGGGAGGGCAGGGTGAGCAGTTCTTC